This is a list of T cell receptor beta chains from one sample in a study of Ad26.COV2.S vaccination and SARS-CoV-2 variants. The repertoire was sequenced with immunoSEQ multiplex PCR; TCRdb's copy has only in-frame clones and lacks some. The table lists 350,000 to 500,000 clones, 80% to 95% of them singletons. The specimen was peripheral blood, collected in a trial of Ad26.COV2.S vaccine versus placebo. These receptors were collected from a person aged 18 to 65 who received the Ad26.COV2.S COVID-19 vaccine or a placebo. The CDR3 runs from the conserved cysteine through the conserved F or W. The order of the fields is J gene, clone size, V gene, D gene, CDR3 protein, CDR3 DNA. A D gene is named only where the DNA matches it firmly. Size tells how often a clone was seen (once, few, many) or the class of an expanded clone, and some rows leave it out.

j_gene: TRBJ2-7; abundance: NA; v_gene: TRBV7-9; d_gene: TRBD2; CDR3aa: CASSGHLAANSYEQYF; CDR3nt: TGTGCCAGCAGCGGCCACCTAGCGGCAAACTCCTACGAGCAGTACTTC
j_gene: TRBJ2-7; abundance: NA; v_gene: TRBV7-2; d_gene: NA; CDR3aa: CASSRAGLIYEQYF; CDR3nt: TGTGCCAGCAGTAGGGCAGGATTAATCTACGAGCAGTACTTC
j_gene: TRBJ2-3; abundance: NA; v_gene: TRBV5-4; d_gene: NA; CDR3aa: CASSLPGRRSTDTQYF; CDR3nt: TGTGCCAGCAGCCTCCCAGGGAGGCGGAGCACAGATACGCAGTATTTT
j_gene: TRBJ2-5; abundance: NA; v_gene: TRBV15; d_gene: NA; CDR3aa: CATSRAQSANYQETQYF; CDR3nt: TGTGCCACCAGCAGGGCCCAATCGGCAAACTACCAAGAGACCCAGTACTTC
j_gene: TRBJ2-7; abundance: once; v_gene: TRBV6-2/TRBV6-3; d_gene: TRBD1; CDR3aa: CASSPAGQGNYEQYF; CDR3nt: TGTGCCAGCAGCCCAGCGGGACAGGGAAACTACGAGCAGTACTTC
j_gene: TRBJ1-1; abundance: NA; v_gene: TRBV14; d_gene: NA; CDR3aa: CASSPDSLMNTEAFF; CDR3nt: TGTGCCAGCAGCCCAGACAGCCTCATGAACACTGAAGCTTTCTTT
j_gene: TRBJ2-5; abundance: NA; v_gene: TRBV11-3; d_gene: NA; CDR3aa: CASSLKGSSWETQYF; CDR3nt: TGTGCCAGCAGCTTAAAGGGCAGCAGTTGGGAGACCCAGTACTTC
j_gene: TRBJ2-3; abundance: NA; v_gene: TRBV15; d_gene: TRBD2; CDR3aa: CATSRGSGTGGTDTQYF; CDR3nt: TGTGCCACCAGCAGGGGTTCCGGGACGGGAGGGACAGATACGCAGTATTTT
j_gene: TRBJ2-1; abundance: NA; v_gene: TRBV14; d_gene: NA; CDR3aa: CASSQDRDSTGSVDNEQFF; CDR3nt: TGTGCCAGCAGCCAAGATAGGGACTCCACCGGATCTGTGGACAATGAGCAGTTCTTC
j_gene: TRBJ1-3; abundance: NA; v_gene: TRBV16; d_gene: NA; CDR3aa: CASSQSWPWGNTIYF; CDR3nt: TGTGCCAGCAGCCAATCCTGGCCCTGGGGGAACACCATATATTTT
j_gene: TRBJ2-7; abundance: NA; v_gene: TRBV5-6; d_gene: TRBD2; CDR3aa: CASSITSGVYEQYF; CDR3nt: TGTGCCAGCAGCATTACTAGCGGCGTCTACGAGCAGTACTTC
j_gene: TRBJ1-1; abundance: NA; v_gene: TRBV28; d_gene: TRBD1; CDR3aa: CASKTQGPNTEAFF; CDR3nt: TGTGCCAGCAAAACACAGGGGCCGAACACTGAAGCTTTCTTT
j_gene: TRBJ2-5; abundance: NA; v_gene: TRBV29-1; d_gene: TRBD1; CDR3aa: CSVLGRQGAETQYF; CDR3nt: TGCAGCGTTCTCGGTCGGCAGGGGGCAGAGACCCAGTACTTC
j_gene: TRBJ2-2; abundance: NA; v_gene: TRBV4-1; d_gene: NA; CDR3aa: CASSQDGTANTGELFF; CDR3nt: TGCGCCAGCAGCCAAGACGGGACTGCGAACACCGGGGAGCTGTTTTTT
j_gene: TRBJ2-7; abundance: NA; v_gene: TRBV24-1; d_gene: NA; CDR3aa: CATSDARGSYEQYF; CDR3nt: TGTGCCACCAGTGATGCCCGGGGCTCCTACGAGCAGTACTTC
j_gene: TRBJ2-2; abundance: NA; v_gene: TRBV28; d_gene: NA; CDR3aa: CASKFRPVSGELFF; CDR3nt: TGTGCCAGTAAGTTCAGGCCGGTCTCCGGGGAGCTGTTTTTT
j_gene: TRBJ2-5; abundance: NA; v_gene: TRBV3-1/TRBV3-2; d_gene: NA; CDR3aa: CASSQGSRETQYF; CDR3nt: TGTGCCAGCAGCCAGGGGAGTCGGGAGACCCAGTACTTC
j_gene: TRBJ2-7; abundance: NA; v_gene: TRBV7-9; d_gene: NA; CDR3aa: CASSIVGREQYF; CDR3nt: TGTGCCAGCAGCATAGTCGGTCGCGAGCAGTACTTC
j_gene: TRBJ1-2; abundance: NA; v_gene: TRBV28; d_gene: NA; CDR3aa: CASTGQNYGYTF; CDR3nt: TGTGCCAGCACCGGACAGAACTATGGCTACACCTTC
j_gene: TRBJ2-1; abundance: NA; v_gene: TRBV15; d_gene: TRBD1; CDR3aa: CATSRDRGQSEQFF; CDR3nt: TGTGCCACCAGCAGAGATCGGGGACAGTCTGAGCAGTTCTTC
j_gene: TRBJ2-5; abundance: NA; v_gene: TRBV23-1; d_gene: NA; CDR3aa: CASSQSIGEGKTQYF; CDR3nt: TGCGCCAGCAGTCAATCGATTGGGGAAGGAAAGACCCAGTACTTC
j_gene: TRBJ2-1; abundance: NA; v_gene: TRBV7-9; d_gene: TRBD2; CDR3aa: CASSLASGLAGGREQFF; CDR3nt: TGTGCCAGCAGCTTGGCAAGCGGACTAGCGGGAGGTAGAGAGCAGTTCTTC
j_gene: TRBJ2-5; abundance: NA; v_gene: TRBV6-2/TRBV6-3; d_gene: TRBD1; CDR3aa: CASSPGRQGFGQETQYF; CDR3nt: TGTGCCAGCAGCCCGGGACGACAGGGCTTTGGACAAGAGACCCAGTACTTC